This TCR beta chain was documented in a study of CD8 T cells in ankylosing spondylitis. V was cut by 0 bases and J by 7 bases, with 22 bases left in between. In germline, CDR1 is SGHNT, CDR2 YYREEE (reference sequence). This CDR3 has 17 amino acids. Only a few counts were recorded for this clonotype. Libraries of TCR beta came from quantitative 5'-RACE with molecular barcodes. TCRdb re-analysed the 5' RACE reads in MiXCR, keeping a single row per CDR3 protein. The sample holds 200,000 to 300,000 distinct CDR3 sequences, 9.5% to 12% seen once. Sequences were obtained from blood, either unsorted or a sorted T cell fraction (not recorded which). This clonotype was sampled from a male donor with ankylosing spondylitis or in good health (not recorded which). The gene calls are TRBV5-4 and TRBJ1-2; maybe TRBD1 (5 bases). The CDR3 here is CASSLVEGPRGELGYTF. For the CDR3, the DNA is TGTGCCAGCAGCTTGGTGGAGGGACCGAGGGGAGAGCTTGGCTACACCTTC.